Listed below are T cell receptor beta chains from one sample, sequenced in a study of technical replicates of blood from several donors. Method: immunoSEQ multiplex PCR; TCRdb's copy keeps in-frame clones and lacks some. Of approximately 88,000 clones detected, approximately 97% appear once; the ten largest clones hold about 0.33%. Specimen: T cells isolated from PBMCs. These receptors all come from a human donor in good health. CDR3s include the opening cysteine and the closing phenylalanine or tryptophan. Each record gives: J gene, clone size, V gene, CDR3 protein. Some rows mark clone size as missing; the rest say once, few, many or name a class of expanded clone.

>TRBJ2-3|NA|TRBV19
CARRYRGYSTDTQYF
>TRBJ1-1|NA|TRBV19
CASRYRETNTEAFF
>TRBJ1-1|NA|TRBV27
CASSLTGLLGTEAFF
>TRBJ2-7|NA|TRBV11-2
CASSLGGGFEQYF
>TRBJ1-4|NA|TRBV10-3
CAISEDREALFF
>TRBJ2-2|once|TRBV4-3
CASSQDLASNTGELFF
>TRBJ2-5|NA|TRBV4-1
CASSQGRYQETQYF
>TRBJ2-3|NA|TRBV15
CATSRVTKREGPDTQYF
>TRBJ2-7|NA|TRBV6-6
CASKTGNSYEQYF
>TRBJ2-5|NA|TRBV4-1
CASSQGIGQKETQYF
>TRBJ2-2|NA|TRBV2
CAAGRKRNTGELFF
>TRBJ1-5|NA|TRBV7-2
CASSLKGANQPQHF
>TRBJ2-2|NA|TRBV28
CASHLGGESGELFF
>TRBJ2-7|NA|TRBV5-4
CASSTRAYQGGQYF
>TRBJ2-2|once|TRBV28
CASSLSTGQTGELFF
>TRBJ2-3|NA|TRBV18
CASSKQSGRLDTQYF
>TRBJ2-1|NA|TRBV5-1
CASSLWTSGYMTYNEQFF
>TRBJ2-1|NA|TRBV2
CASKTSAGEQFF